This TCR beta chain was obtained from a study of naive and memory T cell subsets. Points from the study as a whole: Naive repertoires, especially CD8, held a few larger clonotypes, possibly memory cells re-expressing CD45RA.

Two oligonucleotides, mixed equimolar, formed the beta constant-region primer covering TRBC1 and TRBC2. Four rounds of PCR amplified the ligated cDNA using nested alpha and beta constant-region primers plus SP2. TCRdb called the UMI-ligation and nested PCR reads again in MiXCR, with one record for every CDR3 protein. The sample lists 85,000 to 130,000 distinct CDR3 sequences, more than 14% occurring once. This clonotype was counted only a few times. The antigen remains unidentified. After CD4 positive bead selection, the CD4-negative fraction gave CD8 T cells. This CDR3 is 15 amino acids long. Germline CDR1 reads SGHTA; CDR2 reads FQGTGA. Trimming removed 6 bases from V and 5 bases from J, with 17 bases in between.

Sequencing input: naive CD8+ T cells from blood. This sequence was found in a human donor in good health. V usage is TRBV7-3 and J usage is TRBJ2-1; a weak D match, TRBD2 (6 bases). CDR3 sequence (DNA): TGTGCCAGCAGTGGGGGGTGGGACGCGCACAATGAGCAGTTCTTC. This translates into CASSGGWDAHNEQFF.